This TCR beta chain was retrieved from a study of control samples from healthy donors and cancer patients. The protocol was immunoSEQ multiplex PCR, while the TCRdb copy is restricted to in-frame clones and leaves out a portion. The profile shows 90,000 to 110,000 clones, roughly 91% of them singletons. Sequencing was performed on blood. This clonotype originated in a woman between 50 and 59 years old in good health.

Here the CDR3 DNA reads TGTGCCAGCAGCTTATCCCTAGTTGACCCGGGGGGCTACACCTTC. Residues: CASSLSLVDPGGYTF. The chain has TRBV7-6 and TRBJ1-2; no clear D gene. CDR3 size: 15 residues. Trimming pared 2 bases from V and 8 bases from J, leaving 18 bases between. Germline-derived CDR1 and CDR2 are SGHVS and FNYEAQ.